The 27 T cell receptor beta chains reported below all come from one sample, sequenced in a study of CD8+ T cells in alopecia areata. Sequencing templates came from extracted RNA that was reverse transcribed into cDNA. The protocol was immunoSEQ multiplex PCR, while the TCRdb copy is restricted to in-frame clones and leaves out a portion. The specimen has about 270,000 clones, none found just once. Sorting of pooled cutaneous lymph node cells was based on CD4, CD8alpha, NKG2D, NKG2ACE and other markers. The sequenced sample was CD4+ T cells sorted from a lymph node. The receptors here all came from a C3H/HeJ mouse with alopecia areata. Mice of this strain are of MHC haplotype H2-k.

This clone was observed a few times. The gene symbols are mouse symbols. The read halts 3 residues ahead of the CDR3 end, with the missing end drawn from the germline J gene. The chain links TRBV13-1 to TRBJ1-6; no reliable D call. TRBJ1-6 carries the ORF label, with uncertain function. This CDR3 region has 14 residues. Trimming cost V 3 bases and J 6 bases, with 10 bases left between them. Germline V gene data show CDR1 as NSHNY and CDR2 as SYGAGN. This CDR3 is CASSAQQVNSPLYF. The sequenced CDR3 bases are TGTGCCAGCAGTGCCCAACAAGTTAATTCGCCC.

As concerns this clone: Gene labels here are mouse ones. The read is 4 residues too short to cover the CDR3 end, so that end is filled in from the germline J gene. This CDR3 is also generated by other DNA sequences in the sample. This chain links TRBV5 with TRBJ1-1; maybe TRBD1 (5 bases). The V end lost 3 bases, the J end lost 1 base, and 9 bases lay between the germline ends. The CDR3 is 14 amino acids. CDR1 and CDR2 (germline): LGHNA, YNLKQL (reference sequence). This CDR3 reads CASSQGGANTEVFF. The part of the CDR3 DNA that was read is TGTGCCAGCAGCCAGGGGGGTGCGAACACA.

Points on this clone: Gene names are mouse gene names. The CDR3 goes on 4 residues after the read ends, and that part is filled in from the germline J gene. The chain uses TRBV1 and TRBJ2-7; a weak D match, TRBD1 (5 bases). Trimming left V 0 bases short and J 2 bases short, with 8 bases between. The V gene's germline CDR1 is NSQYPW and CDR2 LRSPGD (reference sequence). There are 14 residues in the CDR3. The CDR3 sequence is CTCSADRQTYEQYF. The DNA read from the CDR3 is TGCACCTGCAGTGCAGACCGACAGACCTAT.

This clone was counted between two and nine times. Gene labels here are mouse ones. The sample contains more than one DNA sequence encoding this CDR3. The CDR3 protein is CASSEGGNYAEQFF. The CDR3 DNA, read in part, is TGTGCCAGCAGTGAGGGGGGTAACTATGCT. The chain joins TRBV13-1 to TRBJ2-1, with D possibly being TRBD2 (6 bases). The CDR3 end is not reached by the read, which stops 4 residues before it; the germline J gene fills it in. Looked up from germline, CDR1 is NSHNY and CDR2 is SYGAGN. The CDR3 is made up of 14 amino acids. The V end lost 2 bases, the J end lost 0 bases, and 6 bases lay between the germline ends.

A remark on this clone: The genes are named according to mouse. The read gets to within 4 residues of the CDR3 end, and the germline J gene fills in the rest. V gene TRBV14 combines with J gene TRBJ2-7; 9 bases agree with TRBD1. CDR1 and CDR2 (germline): SGHDT, FRDEAV. J gave up 3 bases and V 1 base, and 5 bases lay outside the gene matches. This CDR3 contains 15 residues. CDR3 loop: CASSFTGTGNYEQYF. CDR3 DNA (partial): TGTGCCAGCAGTTTCACCGGGACAGGGAACTAT.

This clone was seen a handful of times. Gene names follow the mouse nomenclature. The read comes to an end 4 residues before the CDR3 does, leaving the germline J gene to fill in the end. The rearrangement joins TRBV13-1 to TRBJ2-5, with TRBD2 identical over 7 bases. V dropped 4 bases and J dropped 2; count of bases not matched to a gene: 4. CDR3 length: 14 amino acids. Germline V lookup: CDR1 NSHNY, CDR2 SYGAGN. The CDR3 loop reads CASSKSGGQDTQYF. The sequenced part of the CDR3 DNA is TGTGCCAGCAGTAAGTCTGGGGGCCAAGAC.

In regard to this clone: Genes here carry mouse names. The read terminates 4 residues ahead of where the CDR3 ends, so the germline J gene completes it. This chain connects TRBV5 to TRBJ2-3, with D uncertain. The V end was cut by 4 bases, the J end by 2 bases, with 10 bases between. Germline V gives CDR1 LGHNA, CDR2 YNLKQL (reference sequence). This CDR3 contains 14 residues. The CDR3 DNA, read in part, is TGTGCCAGCAGCCCCGACAACTATGCAGAA. Translating it yields CASSPDNYAE. The full CDR3 reads CASSPDNYAETLYF.

This clone showed up many times. Genes here carry mouse names. Read sequence stops 4 residues before the CDR3 end, and the germline J gene provides the missing end. The chain uses TRBV13-2 and TRBJ2-7; a possible D gene is TRBD1 (7 bases). Germline-derived CDR1 and CDR2 are NNHNN and SYGAGS (reference sequence). The CDR3 covers 15 residues. Trimming removed 0 bases at V and 1 base at J, with 11 bases between. The CDR3 here is CASGDVQGGSYEQYF. The sequenced CDR3 bases are TGTGCCAGCGGTGATGTGCAGGGGGGATCCTAT.

This clone has just a few counts. Mouse gene names and germline throughout. The read gets to within 4 residues of the CDR3 end, and the germline J gene fills in the rest. J is TRBJ2-2 and V is TRBV13-2, with 8 bases identical to TRBD2. CDR3 size: 18 residues. CDR1 NNHNN and CDR2 SYGAGS come from the germline V gene (reference sequence). The junction had 9 bases not matched to a gene; V was cut back by 0 bases and J by 2 bases. The part of the CDR3 DNA that was read is TGTGCCAGCGGTGATGTAAGCTGGGGGGCGCTGAACACCGGG. Translating it yields CASGDVSWGALNTG. The entire CDR3 reads CASGDVSWGALNTGQLYF.

Concerning this clone itself: Gene names follow the mouse nomenclature. The CDR3 end falls 4 residues outside the read, so it is completed with the germline J gene. This chain joins TRBV13-3 and TRBJ2-2; 8 nucleotides line up with TRBD1. The CDR3 is made up of 14 amino acids. The germline CDR1 and CDR2 sequences are NNHDY and SYVADS. The ends lost 7 bases at V and 0 bases at J; junction bases unmatched: 2. The CDR3 spells CASWDRTNTGQLYF. The covered CDR3 bases are TGTGCCAGCTGGGACAGGACAAACACCGGG.

This clone occurred many times. Gene names and germline refer to mouse. The read stops 4 residues short of the end of the CDR3; the missing end is completed from the germline J gene. This chain connects TRBV13-3 to TRBJ1-2; tentative D call: TRBD1 (5 bases). The germline CDR1 and CDR2 sequences are NNHDY and SYVADS. V was shortened by 7 bases and J by 0 bases, with 7 bases between the two germline ends. CDR3 length: 12 amino acids. The sequenced CDR3 bases are TGTGCCAGCGTGGACACAAACTCC. Translating it yields CASVDTNS. The entire CDR3 protein reads CASVDTNSDYTF.

This clone was detected a few times. Genes here carry mouse names. The read falls 4 residues short of the CDR3 end, and the missing part is taken from the germline J gene. The same CDR3 is also encoded by other DNA sequences in this sample. The rearrangement links TRBV31 to TRBJ1-1; D unresolved. The CDR3 is made up of 10 amino acids. Germline V gene data show CDR1 as GKSSPN and CDR2 as SITVG. This chain's CDR3 is CAWSLTEVFF. The CDR3 DNA, read in part, is TGTGCCTGGAGTCTTACA.

This clone has just a few counts. Genes here carry mouse names. The CDR3 end is not reached by the read, which stops 4 residues before it; the germline J gene fills it in. The V call is TRBV13-2, the J call TRBJ1-2; a weak D match, TRBD1 (6 bases). Trimming pared 6 bases from V and 1 base from J, leaving 16 bases between. CDR1 and CDR2 (germline): NNHNN, SYGAGS (reference sequence). The CDR3 covers 15 residues. This chain's CDR3 is CASDSRRDKNSDYTF. The part of the CDR3 DNA that was read is TGTGCCAGCGATTCCCGGCGGGACAAAAACTCC.

As concerns this clone: Gene names are the mouse ones. The read terminates 4 residues ahead of where the CDR3 ends, so the germline J gene completes it. The chain links TRBV29 to TRBJ2-7; D is perhaps TRBD1 (8 bases). Germline CDR1 MSHET, CDR2 SYDVDS. The CDR3 runs 15 residues. V was trimmed by 2 bases and J by 1 base, leaving 12 bases between them. CDR3 sequence: CASSLTGGRSYEQYF. The DNA read from the CDR3 is TGTGCTAGCAGTTTAACAGGGGGGCGGTCCTAT.

This clone appeared a few times. Gene names are mouse gene names. With the read ending 4 residues before the CDR3 end, the germline J gene is used to fill in that end. Other DNA variants within this sample encode the same CDR3. This chain connects TRBV13-1 to TRBJ2-1; 8 nucleotides align to TRBD1. Germline CDR1 NSHNY, CDR2 SYGAGN. The CDR3 runs to 14 residues. V gave up 2 bases and J gave up 3 bases; unmatched junction bases: 1. CDR3 protein: CASSEGQGYAEQFF. The CDR3 DNA, read in part, is TGTGCCAGCAGTGAAGGACAGGGCTATGCT.

This clone has more than one count but fewer than ten. Gene names are the mouse ones. From the germline J gene comes the end of the CDR3, since the read stops 3 residues before it. The identical CDR3 is also encoded by other nucleotide sequences in the sample. This rearrangement joins TRBV1 to TRBJ1-6; TRBD1 is a possible D gene (6 bases). TRBJ1-6 qualifies as an ORF whose function is uncertain. V was trimmed by 0 bases and J by 7 bases, leaving 13 bases between them. The CDR3 contains 16 residues. Germline CDR1 is NSQYPW and CDR2 is LRSPGD (reference sequence). Incomplete CDR3 DNA: TGCACCTGCAGTGCAGATCGGGGGGCGCGAAATTCGCCC. Residues: CTCSADRGARNSP. The whole CDR3 reads CTCSADRGARNSPLYF.

A few counts support this clone. Germline and genes here are mouse. The read halts 4 residues ahead of the CDR3 end, with the missing end drawn from the germline J gene. Other DNA sequences in this specimen translate into the identical CDR3. This chain links TRBV13-1 with TRBJ2-1; TRBD2 is a possible D gene (5 bases). The V end lost 0 bases, the J end lost 3 bases, and 7 bases lay between the germline ends. This CDR3 has 14 amino acids. Germline values: CDR1 NSHNY, CDR2 SYGAGN. CDR3 in amino acids: CASSDGLGYAEQFF. The covered CDR3 bases are TGTGCCAGCAGTGATGGGCTGGGCTATGCT.

The sample holds a few counts of this clone. Mouse gene names apply. With the read ending 4 residues before the CDR3 end, the germline J gene is used to fill in that end. The chain couples TRBV5 to TRBJ1-1, with TRBD1 identical over 10 bases. J was trimmed by 3 bases and V by 0 bases; bases with no gene match: 1. Germline loops: CDR1 LGHNA, CDR2 YNLKQL (reference sequence). The CDR3 is 15 amino acids. CDR3 DNA, as far as it was read: TGTGCCAGCAGCCAAGAGACAGGGGGCTACACA. Translating gives CASSQETGGYT. The full CDR3 is CASSQETGGYTEVFF.

This clone was observed a handful of times. The gene symbols are mouse symbols. With the read ending 4 residues before the CDR3 end, the germline J gene is used to fill in that end. This sample also contains other DNA sequences that code for the same CDR3. The V and J genes are TRBV1 and TRBJ2-5, with 10 bases that match TRBD2. This CDR3 contains 16 residues. V lost 3 bases and J lost 0; bases outside the gene matches: 3. The V gene's germline CDR1 is NSQYPW and CDR2 LRSPGD (reference sequence). This CDR3 reads CTCSAGLGDNQDTQYF. The CDR3 bases that were read are TGCACCTGCAGTGCCGGACTGGGGGATAACCAAGAC. The full variable domain, rest sourced from reference TRBV1 and TRBJ2-5, is VTLLEQNPRWRLVPRGQAVNLRCILKNSQYPWMSWYQQDLQKQLQWLFTLRSPGDKEVKSLPGADYLATRVTDTELRLQVANMSQGRTLYCTCSAGLGDNQDTQYFGPGTRLLVL.

Worth noting for this clone: Genes here carry mouse names. The missing CDR3 end, 4 residues past where the read stops, is filled in from the germline J gene. This chain links TRBV5 with TRBJ2-1, with 11 bases that match TRBD2. V trimming: 0 bases; J trimming: 2 bases; junction bases outside the gene matches: 3. The CDR3 has 17 amino acids. Germline V gene data show CDR1 as LGHNA and CDR2 as YNLKQL (reference sequence). CDR3 bases read: TGTGCCAGCAGCCAAGATCGGGACTGGGGGTACTATGCT. Encoded protein: CASSQDRDWGYYA. The CDR3 in its entirety is CASSQDRDWGYYAEQFF.

Regarding this clone: All gene names here are mouse names. Coverage ceases 4 residues before the CDR3 finishes, and the germline J gene fills in the end. The chain recombines TRBV5 with TRBJ2-1, with 7 nucleotides matching TRBD1. The CDR3 totals 14 residues. V lost 4 bases, J lost 6 bases, and 6 bases stayed unmatched. Germline CDR1 and CDR2: LGHNA and YNLKQL (reference sequence). The CDR3 is CASSPRQGTAEQFF. Incomplete CDR3 DNA: TGTGCCAGCAGCCCACGACAGGGAACTGCT.

A word on this clone: Here the gene names and germline are mouse. The observed sequence ends 4 residues before the CDR3 terminus, with the missing tail filled in from the germline J gene. The genes are TRBV13-1 and TRBJ2-2, with TRBD2 identical over 10 bases. V trimming: 3 bases; J trimming: 3 bases; junction bases outside the gene matches: 2. The CDR3 has 15 amino acids. Germline assignment: CDR1 NSHNY and CDR2 SYGAGN. The CDR3 DNA, read in part, is TGTGCCAGCAGTGTGGACTGGGGGTACACCGGG. Its translation: CASSVDWGYTG. The CDR3 as a whole reads CASSVDWGYTGQLYF.

This clone was picked up a small number of times. The gene names given are mouse names. The CDR3 goes on 3 residues after the read ends, and that part is filled in from the germline J gene. This rearrangement joins TRBV13-3 to TRBJ1-6, with a tentative D call TRBD1 (5 bases). TRBJ1-6 is given ORF status, its function remaining uncertain. The V gene's germline CDR1 is NNHDY and CDR2 SYVADS. Trimming stripped 2 bases from V and 9 bases from J, with 12 bases between. This CDR3 is built from 14 residues. The CDR3 DNA, read in part, is TGTGCCAGCAGTGACAGGGAGAGGGGTTCGCCC. Protein sequence: CASSDRERGSP. The CDR3, in full, reads CASSDRERGSPLYF.

Turning to this clone: Gene names follow the mouse nomenclature. Read coverage stops 4 residues before the CDR3 terminus; the germline J gene supplies the remainder. The rearrangement links TRBV13-1 to TRBJ1-1; 10 nucleotides match TRBD1. CDR3 length equals 15 residues. The germline V gene encodes CDR1 NSHNY and CDR2 SYGAGN. With 5 bases clipped from V and 0 bases from J, the junction kept 4 bases outside the gene matches. The sequenced part of the CDR3 DNA is TGTGCCAGCAGGGACAGGGGGGGAGCAAACACA. This translates into CASRDRGGANT. The full CDR3 reads CASRDRGGANTEVFF.

This clone was counted a few times. These gene names are mouse names. The CDR3 is cut off 4 residues early in the read; its end comes from the germline J gene. V and J are TRBV5 and TRBJ2-7; 9 bases are shared with TRBD1. Germline V gene lookup returns CDR1 LGHNA and CDR2 YNLKQL (reference sequence). The CDR3 has 12 amino acids. The covered CDR3 bases are TGTGCCAGCAGCCGGACAGGGGAT. Residues: CASSRTGD. Given in full, the CDR3 is CASSRTGDEQYF.

This clone was detected a few times. The genes and germline here are from mouse. The read terminates 4 residues ahead of where the CDR3 ends, so the germline J gene completes it. In the same sample, other DNA sequences code for this CDR3. The chain carries TRBV5 and TRBJ2-2, with 7 bases matching TRBD2. Losses at the gene ends were 2 bases for V and 0 bases for J; bases not matched to a gene: 3. The CDR3 runs to 16 residues. Germline-derived CDR1 and CDR2 are LGHNA and YNLKQL (reference sequence). CDR3 DNA, as far as it was read: TGTGCCAGCAGCCAAAACTGGGGAGCAAACACCGGG. Translated: CASSQNWGANTG. The whole CDR3 protein is CASSQNWGANTGQLYF.

This clone was counted between two and nine times. Gene names denote mouse genes. The read stops 4 residues short of the end of the CDR3; the missing end is completed from the germline J gene. The rearrangement joins TRBV13-1 to TRBJ1-2; 7 nucleotides match TRBD1. The CDR3 sequence is 16 residues long. The V gene end was trimmed by 1 base and the J gene end by 0 bases; junction bases not matched to a gene: 6. Germline assignment: CDR1 NSHNY and CDR2 SYGAGN. The sequenced part of the CDR3 DNA is TGTGCCAGCAGTGATAACAGGGGTTCCTCAAACTCC. This translates into CASSDNRGSSNS. The CDR3 in full is CASSDNRGSSNSDYTF.